In its sample, the clone carrying this T cell receptor beta chain was seen a few times. Its antigen is currently unknown. The entry originates in a study of beta chain features in type 1 diabetes. The isolated RNA, all of it, was reverse transcribed, so expressed TCRB transcripts were what got sequenced. Clones were sequenced by immunoSEQ multiplex PCR, and TCRdb holds only the in-frame ones, with some missing. Found here are 350,000 to 400,000 clones, approximately 15% of them singletons; the top ten hold about 0.018%. Broader study findings: Patients with type 1 diabetes showed fewer VDJ junction insertions and more deletions. Researchers cautioned that cDNA sequencing could over-represent cells with high TCR expression.

It was via CD45RO/CCR7/CD25/CD127/CD95/CD27 that CD4+ naive, central memory, regulatory and stem cell-like memory cells were sorted. The germline CDR1 and CDR2 sequences are WSHSY and SAAADI. This CDR3 contains 13 residues. V lost 7 bases and J lost 2, with 10 bases in between. The clonotype originates from a woman aged 18-29 years in good health. The J gene is TRBJ2-3, the V gene TRBV10-2; maybe TRBD2 (6 bases). Sequences were obtained from naive CD4+ T cells from blood. The CDR3 coding sequence is TGCGCCAGCAAGAGGACTACCACAGATACGCAGTATTTT. The encoded protein is CASKRTTTDTQYF.